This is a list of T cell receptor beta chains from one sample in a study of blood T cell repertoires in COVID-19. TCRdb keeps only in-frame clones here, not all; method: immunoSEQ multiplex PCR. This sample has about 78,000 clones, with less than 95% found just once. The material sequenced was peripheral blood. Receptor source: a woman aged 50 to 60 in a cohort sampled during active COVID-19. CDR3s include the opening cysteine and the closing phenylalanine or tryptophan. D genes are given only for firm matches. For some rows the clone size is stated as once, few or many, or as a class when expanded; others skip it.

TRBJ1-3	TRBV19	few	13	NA	TGTGCCAGTACCCGAGGCGCTGGAAACACCATATATTTT	CASTRGAGNTIYF
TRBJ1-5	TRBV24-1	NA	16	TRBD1	TGTGCCACCAGTGATCTGACAGGGTCCCCCAATCAGCCCCAGCATTTT	CATSDLTGSPNQPQHF
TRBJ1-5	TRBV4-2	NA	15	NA	TGTGCCAGCAGCCTCCATCAGGGTTCGGATCAGCCCCAGCATTTT	CASSLHQGSDQPQHF
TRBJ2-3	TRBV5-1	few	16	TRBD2	TGCGCCAGCAGCTTGGGGACTAGCGGGAGTGGAGATACGCAGTATTTT	CASSLGTSGSGDTQYF
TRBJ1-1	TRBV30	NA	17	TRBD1	TGTGCCTGGAGCCGTCCCAGGGGGCGAGGCGTGAACACTGAAGCTTTCTTT	CAWSRPRGRGVNTEAFF
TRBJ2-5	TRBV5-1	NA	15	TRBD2	TGCGCCAGCAGCGAGAGCGGGAGGATTAAAGAGACCCAGTACTTC	CASSESGRIKETQYF
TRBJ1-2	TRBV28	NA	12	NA	TGTGCCAGCACTACACAGGCAGGTGGCTACACCTTC	CASTTQAGGYTF
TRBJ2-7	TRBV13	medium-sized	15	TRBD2	TGTGCCAGCAGCTTAGCAGGGAGGGTCTCCTACGAGCAGTACTTC	CASSLAGRVSYEQYF
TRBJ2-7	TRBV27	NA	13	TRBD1	TGTGCCAGCAGCGACAGGGCATCCTACGAGCAGTACTTC	CASSDRASYEQYF
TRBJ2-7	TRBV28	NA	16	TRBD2	TGTGCCAGCAGTCTCCTGGGGGGGGAGAGCTCCTACGAGCAGTACTTC	CASSLLGGESSYEQYF
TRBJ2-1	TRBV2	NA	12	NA	TGTGCCAGCAGTCCAGACTACAATGAGCAGTTCTTC	CASSPDYNEQFF
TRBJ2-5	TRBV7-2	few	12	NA	TGTGCCAGCAGTGAGGGCCTAGAGACCCAGTACTTC	CASSEGLETQYF
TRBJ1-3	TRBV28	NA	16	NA	TGTGCCAGCAGTTTTTCCGACCGGGACAAAAGAAACACCATATATTTT	CASSFSDRDKRNTIYF
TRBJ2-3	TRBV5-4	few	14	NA	TGTGCCAGCAGTCCGGACAGCAGCACAGATACGCAGTATTTT	CASSPDSSTDTQYF
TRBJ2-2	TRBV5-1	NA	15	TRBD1	TGCGCCAGCAGCCCCGGGACAGGGGACACCGGGGAGCTGTTTTTT	CASSPGTGDTGELFF
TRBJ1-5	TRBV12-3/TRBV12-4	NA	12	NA	TGTGCCAGCAGTTTTTCTGATCAGCCCCAGCATTTT	CASSFSDQPQHF
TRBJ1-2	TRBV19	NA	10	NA	TGTGCCAGTAGGCAGGATGGCTACACCTTC	CASRQDGYTF
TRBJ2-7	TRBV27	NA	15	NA	TGTGCCAGCAGCTACCGGGACACGAGCTCCTACGAGCAGTACTTC	CASSYRDTSSYEQYF
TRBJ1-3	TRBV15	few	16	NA	TGTGCCACCAGCAGTGAGGGGGTGATCTCTGGAAACACCATATATTTT	CATSSEGVISGNTIYF
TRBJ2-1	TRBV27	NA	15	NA	TGTGCCAGCAGTCCCAGGCAGGGTATTGGAAATGAGCAGTTCTTC	CASSPRQGIGNEQFF
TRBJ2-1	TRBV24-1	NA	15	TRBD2	TGTGCCACCTCGGGACTAGCGGGAGGGCAGGATGAGCAGTTCTTC	CATSGLAGGQDEQFF
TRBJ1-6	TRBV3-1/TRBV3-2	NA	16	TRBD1	TGTGCCAGCAGCCAAGTCCCGACAGGGGCTAATTCACCCCTCCACTTT	CASSQVPTGANSPLHF
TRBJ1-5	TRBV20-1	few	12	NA	TGCAGTGCTAGTCGGGCGGGACAGCCCCAGCATTTT	CSASRAGQPQHF
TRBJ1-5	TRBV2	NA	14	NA	TGTGCCAGCTCCATCGGGGGAAACAATCAGCCCCAGCATTTT	CASSIGGNNQPQHF
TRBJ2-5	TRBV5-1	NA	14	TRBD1	TGCGCCAGCAGCCCAGGACAGGGGATGGAGACCCAGTACTTC	CASSPGQGMETQYF
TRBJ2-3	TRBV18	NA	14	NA	TGTGCCAGCTCACCTTCGGGAGATTCAGATACGCAGTATTTT	CASSPSGDSDTQYF
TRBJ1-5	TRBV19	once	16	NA	TGTGCCAGTAGTATAAGAGGCTTGCTGGCGAATCAGCCCCAGCATTTT	CASSIRGLLANQPQHF
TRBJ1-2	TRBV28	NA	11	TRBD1	TGTGCCAGCCAGGGGGCGCAGGGCTACACCTTC	CASQGAQGYTF
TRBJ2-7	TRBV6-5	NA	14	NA	TGTGCCAGCAGTAGTCAGTACCCTTCCTACGAGCAGTACTTC	CASSSQYPSYEQYF
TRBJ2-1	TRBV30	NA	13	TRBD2	TGTGCCTGGACCAGCGGGAACGTCAATGAGCAGTTCTTC	CAWTSGNVNEQFF
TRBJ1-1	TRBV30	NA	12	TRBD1	TGTGCCTGGAGGGACAGGGAGGAGGAAGCTTTCTTT	CAWRDREEEAFF
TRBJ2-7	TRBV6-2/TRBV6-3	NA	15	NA	TGTGCCAGCAGTTTGCAAGGACTCGCTGCGGGGGAGCAGTACTTC	CASSLQGLAAGEQYF
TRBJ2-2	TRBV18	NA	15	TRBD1	TGTGCCAGCTCACCACGGGACAGGTACACCGGGGAGCTGTTTTTT	CASSPRDRYTGELFF
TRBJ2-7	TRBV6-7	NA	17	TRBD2	TGTGCCAGCAGTACCCAACTAGCGGTCGTACCCTCCTACGAGCAGTACTTC	CASSTQLAVVPSYEQYF
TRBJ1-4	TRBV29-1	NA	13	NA	TGCAGCGTCCGGGAAAGCTCTAATGAAAAACTGTTTTTT	CSVRESSNEKLFF
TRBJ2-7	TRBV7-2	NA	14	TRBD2	TGTGCCAGCAGCCCCTTGAGGGGAGGGGTCGAGCAGTACTTC	CASSPLRGGVEQYF
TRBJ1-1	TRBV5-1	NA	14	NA	TGCGCCAGCAGCTTCAAGCCGGGGGACACTGAAGCTTTCTTT	CASSFKPGDTEAFF
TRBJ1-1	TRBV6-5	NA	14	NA	TGTGCCAGCGGACTGGGGGGGACGAACACTGAAGCTTTCTTT	CASGLGGTNTEAFF
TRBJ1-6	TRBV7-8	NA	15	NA	TGTGCCAGCAGCTTATCTAGCTCCTATAATTCACCCCTCCACTTT	CASSLSSSYNSPLHF
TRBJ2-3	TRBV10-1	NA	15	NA	TGCGCCAGCAGTCCAGCGGGCCGAGGGAAAGATACGCAGTATTTT	CASSPAGRGKDTQYF
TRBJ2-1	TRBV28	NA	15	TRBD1	TGTGCCAGCAGTTTAGGGACAGGGGGCTACAATGAGCAGTTCTTC	CASSLGTGGYNEQFF
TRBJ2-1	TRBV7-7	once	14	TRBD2	TGTGCCAGCTCTAGCGGGAGAGTCGGGAATGAGCAGTTCTTC	CASSSGRVGNEQFF
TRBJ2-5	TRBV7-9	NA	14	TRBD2	TGTGCCAGCAGCTTGCGGGAGTTCGGGGAGACCCAGTACTTC	CASSLREFGETQYF
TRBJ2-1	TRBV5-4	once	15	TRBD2	TGTGCCAGCAGCTTGCAGCGGGAGGGCTACAATGAGCAGTTCTTC	CASSLQREGYNEQFF
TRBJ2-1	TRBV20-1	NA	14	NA	TGCAGTGCTAGTGAGGGACTGAGTTACAATGAGCAGTTCTTC	CSASEGLSYNEQFF
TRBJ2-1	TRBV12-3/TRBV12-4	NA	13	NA	TGTGCCAGCAGTTTTGGGGTAGGGGGAGAGCAGTTCTTC	CASSFGVGGEQFF
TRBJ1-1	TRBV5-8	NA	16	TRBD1	TGTGCCAGCAGCGGAGGACAGGGAGCCTCTTTTAGGGAAGCTTTCTTT	CASSGGQGASFREAFF
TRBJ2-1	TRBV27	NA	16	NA	TGTGCCAGCAGTTTATGGGCCGAGGGCTCCTACAATGAGCAGTTCTTC	CASSLWAEGSYNEQFF
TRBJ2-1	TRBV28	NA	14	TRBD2	TGTGCCAGCTCCGGGACTAGCTCTTACAATGAGCAGTTCTTC	CASSGTSSYNEQFF
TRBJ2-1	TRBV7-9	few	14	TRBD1	TGTGCCAGCAGCTCGAACAGGGGCTACAATGAGCAGTTCTTC	CASSSNRGYNEQFF
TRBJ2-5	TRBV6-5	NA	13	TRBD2	TGTGCCACCGTCAGCGGGAGAGGGGAGACCCAGTACTTC	CATVSGRGETQYF
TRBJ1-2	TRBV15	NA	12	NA	TGTGCCACCAGTTTCGGGTCTTGGGGCTACACCTTC	CATSFGSWGYTF
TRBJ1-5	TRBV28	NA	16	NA	TGTGCCAGCAGTTCCTCAGGGCGGGGGGGCAATCAGCCCCAGCATTTT	CASSSSGRGGNQPQHF
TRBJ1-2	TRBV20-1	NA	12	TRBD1	TGCAGTGCTAGTGGCAGGGGGAACGGCTACACCTTC	CSASGRGNGYTF
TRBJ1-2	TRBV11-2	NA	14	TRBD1	TGTGCCAGCAGCTTGGACAGGGATGGCTATGGCTACACCTTC	CASSLDRDGYGYTF
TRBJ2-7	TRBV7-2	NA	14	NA	TGTGCCAGCAGCTTCCCAACGCGAGGTCAGGAGCAGTACTTC	CASSFPTRGQEQYF
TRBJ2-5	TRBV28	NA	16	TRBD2	TGTGCCAGCAGCTCCTGGAAGGCGGGAGCCAAAGAGACCCAGTACTTC	CASSSWKAGAKETQYF
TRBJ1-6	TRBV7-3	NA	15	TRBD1	TGTGCCAGCAGTCCCACGGGACAGCAAAATTCACCCCTCCACTTT	CASSPTGQQNSPLHF
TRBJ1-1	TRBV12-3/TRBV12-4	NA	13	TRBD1	TGTGCCAGCAGTTCGGACGGGACAGGTGAAGCTTTCTTT	CASSSDGTGEAFF
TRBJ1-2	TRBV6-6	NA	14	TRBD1	TGTGCCAGCAGGGGGACAGGGGAGAGCTATGGCTACACCTTC	CASRGTGESYGYTF